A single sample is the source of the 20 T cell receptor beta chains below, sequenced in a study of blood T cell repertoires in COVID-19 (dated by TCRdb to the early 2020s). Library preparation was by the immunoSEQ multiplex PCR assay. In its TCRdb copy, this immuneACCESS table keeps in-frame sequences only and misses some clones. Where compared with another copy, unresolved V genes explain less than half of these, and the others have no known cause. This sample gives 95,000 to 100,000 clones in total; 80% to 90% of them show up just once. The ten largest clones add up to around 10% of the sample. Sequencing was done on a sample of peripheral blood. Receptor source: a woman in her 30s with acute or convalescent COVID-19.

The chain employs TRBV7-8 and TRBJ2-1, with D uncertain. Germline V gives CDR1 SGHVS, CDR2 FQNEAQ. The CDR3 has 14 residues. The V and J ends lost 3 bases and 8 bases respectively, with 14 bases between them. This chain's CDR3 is CASSFGPPVDEQFF. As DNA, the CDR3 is TGTGCCAGCAGCTTTGGGCCCCCGGTGGATGAGCAGTTCTTC.

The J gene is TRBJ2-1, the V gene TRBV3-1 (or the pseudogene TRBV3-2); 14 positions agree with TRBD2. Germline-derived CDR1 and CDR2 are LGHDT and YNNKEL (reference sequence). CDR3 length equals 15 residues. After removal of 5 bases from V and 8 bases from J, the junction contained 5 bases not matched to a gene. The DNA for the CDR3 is TGTGCCAGCAGCTCTAGACTAGCGGGGGGGCATGAGCAGTTCTTC. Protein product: CASSSRLAGGHEQFF.

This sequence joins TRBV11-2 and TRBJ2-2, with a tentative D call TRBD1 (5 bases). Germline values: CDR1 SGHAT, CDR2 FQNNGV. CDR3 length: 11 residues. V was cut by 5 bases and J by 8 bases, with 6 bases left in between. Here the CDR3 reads CASSRQGELFF. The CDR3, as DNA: TGTGCCAGCAGCAGACAGGGGGAGCTGTTTTTT.

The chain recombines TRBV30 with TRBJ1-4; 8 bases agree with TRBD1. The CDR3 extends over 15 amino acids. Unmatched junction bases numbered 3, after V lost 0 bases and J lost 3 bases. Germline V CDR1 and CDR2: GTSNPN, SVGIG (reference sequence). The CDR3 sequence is CAWSVQGAANEKLFF. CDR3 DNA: TGTGCCTGGAGTGTTCAGGGGGCGGCTAATGAAAAACTGTTTTTT.

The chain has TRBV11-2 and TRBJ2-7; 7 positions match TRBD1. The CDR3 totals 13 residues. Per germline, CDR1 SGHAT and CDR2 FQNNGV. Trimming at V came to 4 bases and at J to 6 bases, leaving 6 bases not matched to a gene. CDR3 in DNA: TGTGCCAGCAGCTCGACAGGGATACTCGAGCAGTACTTC. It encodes CASSSTGILEQYF.

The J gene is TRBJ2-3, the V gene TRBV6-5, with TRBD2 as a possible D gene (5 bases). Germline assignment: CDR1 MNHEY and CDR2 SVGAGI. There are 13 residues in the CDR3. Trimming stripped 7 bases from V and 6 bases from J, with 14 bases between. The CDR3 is CASTRTPLDTQYF. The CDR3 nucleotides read TGTGCCAGCACTAGGACTCCCCTTGATACGCAGTATTTT.

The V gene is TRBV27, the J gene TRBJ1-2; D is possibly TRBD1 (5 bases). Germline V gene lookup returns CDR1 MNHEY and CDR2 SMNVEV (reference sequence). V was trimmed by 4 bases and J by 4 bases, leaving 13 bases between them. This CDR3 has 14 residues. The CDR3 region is CASSSQWGLYGYTF. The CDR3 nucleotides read TGTGCCAGCAGTTCACAGTGGGGCCTCTATGGCTACACCTTC.

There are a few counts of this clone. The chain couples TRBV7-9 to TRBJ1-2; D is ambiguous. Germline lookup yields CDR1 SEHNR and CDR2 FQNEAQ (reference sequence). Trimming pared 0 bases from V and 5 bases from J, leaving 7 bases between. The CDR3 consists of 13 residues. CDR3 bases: TGTGCCAGCAGCTTAGCGCCGAGTTATGGCTACACCTTC. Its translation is CASSLAPSYGYTF.

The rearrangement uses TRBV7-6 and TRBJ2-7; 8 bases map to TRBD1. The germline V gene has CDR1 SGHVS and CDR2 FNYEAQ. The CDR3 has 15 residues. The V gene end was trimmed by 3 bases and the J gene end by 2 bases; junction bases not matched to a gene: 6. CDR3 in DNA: TGTGCCAGCAGCTTTGCCGGGACAGGTCCCTACGAGCAGTACTTC. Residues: CASSFAGTGPYEQYF.

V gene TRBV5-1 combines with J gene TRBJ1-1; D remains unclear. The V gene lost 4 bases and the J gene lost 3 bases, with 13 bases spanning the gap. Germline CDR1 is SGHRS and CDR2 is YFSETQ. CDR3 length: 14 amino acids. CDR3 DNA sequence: TGCGCCAGCAGCCTGCTTCCTCCGGACACTGAAGCTTTCTTT. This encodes CASSLLPPDTEAFF.

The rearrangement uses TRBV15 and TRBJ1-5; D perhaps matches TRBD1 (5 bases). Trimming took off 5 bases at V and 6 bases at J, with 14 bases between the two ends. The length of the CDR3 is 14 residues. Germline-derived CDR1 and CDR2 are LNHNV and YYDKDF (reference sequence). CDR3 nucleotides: TGTGCCACCAGCCGAGGGCAGGGTCCTCAGCCCCAGCATTTT. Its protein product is CATSRGQGPQPQHF.

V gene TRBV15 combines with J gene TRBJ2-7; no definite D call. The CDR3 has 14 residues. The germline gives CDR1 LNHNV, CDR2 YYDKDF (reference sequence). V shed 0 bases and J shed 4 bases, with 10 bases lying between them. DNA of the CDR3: TGTGCCACCAGCAGAGATCAGGCCTCTTACGAGCAGTACTTC. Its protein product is CATSRDQASYEQYF.

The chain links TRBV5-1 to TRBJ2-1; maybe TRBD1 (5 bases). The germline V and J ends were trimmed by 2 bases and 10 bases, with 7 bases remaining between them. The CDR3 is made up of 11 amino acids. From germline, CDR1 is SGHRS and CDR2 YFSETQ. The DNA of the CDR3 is TGCGCCAGCAGCTTTACAGGCGAGCAGTTCTTC. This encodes CASSFTGEQFF.

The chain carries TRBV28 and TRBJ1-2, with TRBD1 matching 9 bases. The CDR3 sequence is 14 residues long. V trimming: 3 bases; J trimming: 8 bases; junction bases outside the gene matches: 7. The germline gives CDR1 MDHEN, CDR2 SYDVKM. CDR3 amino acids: CASSFATGGRGYTF. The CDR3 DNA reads TGTGCCAGCAGTTTCGCCACAGGGGGCCGAGGCTACACCTTC.

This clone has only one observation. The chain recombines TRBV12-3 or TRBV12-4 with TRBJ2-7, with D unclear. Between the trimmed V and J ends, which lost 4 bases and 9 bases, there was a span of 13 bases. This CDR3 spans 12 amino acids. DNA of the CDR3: TGTGCCAGCAGTTCAGAATCGCCGGGGCAGTACTTC. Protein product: CASSSESPGQYF.

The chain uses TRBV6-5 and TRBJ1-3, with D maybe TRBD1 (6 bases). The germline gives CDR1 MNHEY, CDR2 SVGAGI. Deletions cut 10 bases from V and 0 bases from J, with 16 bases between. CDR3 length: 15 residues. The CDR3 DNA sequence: TGTGCCACGAGCGGGGGGGCGTTCTCTGGAAACACCATATATTTT. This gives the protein CATSGGAFSGNTIYF.

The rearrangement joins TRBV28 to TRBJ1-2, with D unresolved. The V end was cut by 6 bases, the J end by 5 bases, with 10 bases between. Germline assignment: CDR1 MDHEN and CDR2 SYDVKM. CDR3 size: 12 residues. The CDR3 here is CASSPTLYGYTF. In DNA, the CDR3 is TGTGCCAGCAGCCCCACATTGTATGGCTACACCTTC.

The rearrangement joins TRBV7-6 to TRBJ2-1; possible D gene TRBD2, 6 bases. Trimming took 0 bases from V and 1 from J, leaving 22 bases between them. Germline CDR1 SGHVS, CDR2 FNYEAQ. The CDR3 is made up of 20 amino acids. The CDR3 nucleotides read TGTGCCAGCAGCTTAGCGTTATCGTCGGGGGAAGGATTATCCTACAATGAGCAGTTCTTC. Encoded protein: CASSLALSSGEGLSYNEQFF.

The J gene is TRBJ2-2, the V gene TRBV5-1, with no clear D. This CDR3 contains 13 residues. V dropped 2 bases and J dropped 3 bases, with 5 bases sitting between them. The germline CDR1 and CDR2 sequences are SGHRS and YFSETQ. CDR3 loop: CASSLQYTGELFF. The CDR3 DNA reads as TGCGCCAGCAGCTTACAATACACCGGGGAGCTGTTTTTT.

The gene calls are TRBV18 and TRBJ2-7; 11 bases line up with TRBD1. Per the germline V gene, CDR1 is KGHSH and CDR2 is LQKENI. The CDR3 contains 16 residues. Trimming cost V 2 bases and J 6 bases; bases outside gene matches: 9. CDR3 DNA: TGTGCCAGCTCACCATCCGGGACAGGGGGAGAACGCGAGCAGTACTTC. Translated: CASSPSGTGGEREQYF.